This entry lists 26 T cell receptor beta chains sequenced from one sample in a study of shared clonotypes between healthy human individuals. Method: immunoSEQ multiplex PCR; TCRdb's copy keeps in-frame clones and lacks some. This sample yields some 1.5 million clones, of which 95% to 99% are seen a single time; about 0.4% belongs to the top ten. The specimen was naive CD4+ T cells sorted from blood. Described subset: CD45RA+ positively selected. The receptors come from a man aged 25-45 years in good health.

The rearrangement links TRBV18 to TRBJ2-7; 7 bases are shared with TRBD1. The germline gives CDR1 KGHSH, CDR2 LQKENI. Trimming removed 6 bases from V and 7 bases from J; junction bases left unmatched: 6. CDR3 length: 12 residues. CDR3 nucleotides: TGTGCCAGCTCGCAACAGGGGTGGGAGCAGTACTTC. Its translation is CASSQQGWEQYF.

The rearrangement uses TRBV15 and TRBJ1-5, with D unclear. The ends were cut back, 0 bases at V and 7 bases at J, with 13 bases in the middle. This CDR3 contains 15 residues. The germline gives CDR1 LNHNV, CDR2 YYDKDF (reference sequence). The CDR3 protein is CATSRDLAGGQPQHF. DNA for the CDR3: TGTGCCACCAGCAGAGATCTGGCGGGCGGCCAGCCCCAGCATTTT.

The chain employs TRBV18 and TRBJ1-1, with a tentative D call TRBD1 (5 bases). There are 15 residues in the CDR3. The V end was cut by 3 bases, the J end by 0 bases, with 11 bases between. Germline V gives CDR1 KGHSH, CDR2 LQKENI. CDR3 residues: CASSPEQVLNTEAFF. In DNA form, the CDR3 reads TGTGCCAGCTCACCCGAACAGGTTTTGAACACTGAAGCTTTCTTT.

The CDR3 coding sequence is TGTGCCAGTAGTATAGAACGGGCAGGCAATCAGCCCCAGCATTTT. This translates into CASSIERAGNQPQHF. The chain is built from TRBV19 and TRBJ1-5; D not resolved. CDR1 and CDR2 from the germline V gene are LNHDA and SQIVND (reference sequence). The CDR3 contains 15 residues. The V end lost 0 bases, the J end lost 2 bases, and 8 bases lay between the germline ends.

V gene TRBV4-3 combines with J gene TRBJ1-4, with D possibly TRBD1 on 5 matching bases. V lost 0 bases and J 6 bases, leaving 14 bases between the germline ends. The germline V gene has CDR1 LGHNA and CDR2 YSLEER. This CDR3 spans 16 amino acids. The CDR3 is CASSQESWDYYEKLFF. The CDR3 DNA follows: TGCGCCAGCAGCCAAGAATCATGGGACTACTATGAAAAACTGTTTTTT.

This sequence joins TRBV4-1 and TRBJ1-4; TRBD1 matches at 8 bases. CDR1 and CDR2 from the germline V gene are MGHRA and YSYEKL. J gave up 8 bases and V 3 bases, and 5 bases lay outside the gene matches. This CDR3 comprises 14 residues. The CDR3 loop reads CASSQQGAGEKLFF. The CDR3 DNA follows: TGCGCCAGCAGCCAGCAGGGGGCAGGAGAAAAACTGTTTTTT.

CDR3: CASSLRGSNQPQHF. The CDR3 bases are TGTGCCAGCAGTTTACGGGGTAGCAATCAGCCCCAGCATTTT. The chain combines TRBV27 with TRBJ1-5; no definite D call. Looked up from germline, CDR1 is MNHEY and CDR2 is SMNVEV (reference sequence). This CDR3 spans 14 amino acids. V gave up 2 bases and J gave up 0 bases, with 5 bases separating them.

The V gene is TRBV7-8, the J gene TRBJ2-1; TRBD2 matches at 8 bases. The CDR3 has 16 residues. Germline V gene data show CDR1 as SGHVS and CDR2 as FQNEAQ. Unmatched junction bases numbered 2, after V lost 0 bases and J lost 1 base. This CDR3 reads CASSLAAGGSYNEQFF. In DNA, the CDR3 is TGTGCCAGCAGCTTAGCTGCGGGAGGTTCCTACAATGAGCAGTTCTTC. The complete variable domain, with remaining parts taken from reference TRBV7-8 and TRBJ2-1, reads GAGVSQSPRYKVAKRGQDVALRCDPISGHVSLFWYQQALGQGPEFLTYFQNEAQLDKSGLPSDRFFAERPEGSVSTLKIQRTQQEDSAVYLCASSLAAGGSYNEQFFGPGTRLTVL.

The rearrangement links TRBV2 to TRBJ2-1, with 12 bases identical to TRBD2. V shed 7 bases and J 0 bases; nucleotides not matched to a gene: 7. CDR3 length: 17 amino acids. The germline V gene encodes CDR1 SNHLY and CDR2 FYNNEI. In DNA form, the CDR3 reads TGTGCCAGCACGTTAACTAGCGGGGGGAGCTCCTACAATGAGCAGTTCTTC. It yields the protein CASTLTSGGSSYNEQFF.

CDR3 nucleotides: TGTGCCTGGAGTGTTGCGAAATCTGGAAACACCATATATTTT. Amino acids: CAWSVAKSGNTIYF. V is TRBV30 and J is TRBJ1-3; no clear D gene. There are 14 residues in the CDR3. V lost 0 bases to trimming and J lost 1 base, with 7 bases between them. From germline, CDR1 is GTSNPN and CDR2 SVGIG (reference sequence).

This chain joins TRBV13 and TRBJ2-3; D perhaps matches TRBD2 (6 bases). Germline values: CDR1 PRHDT, CDR2 FYEKMQ (reference sequence). This CDR3 is built from 17 residues. Trimming removed 0 bases from V and 0 bases from J, with 13 bases in between. The CDR3 sequence: CASSLGRGAYSTDTQYF. The CDR3 DNA reads as TGTGCCAGCAGCTTAGGCCGCGGGGCATATAGCACAGATACGCAGTATTTT.

The V gene is TRBV27, the J gene TRBJ2-4; TRBD1 matches at 7 bases. The germline gives CDR1 MNHEY, CDR2 SMNVEV (reference sequence). V shed 3 bases, J shed 7 bases, and the junction held 3 bases outside the gene matches. There are 13 residues in the CDR3. The CDR3 region has the DNA TGTGCCAGCAGTTTCCTACAGGGGAACATTCAGTACTTC. It is translated as CASSFLQGNIQYF.

The chain recombines TRBV28 with TRBJ2-2; 9 bases are a match to TRBD2. Germline-derived CDR1 and CDR2 are MDHEN and SYDVKM. CDR3 length: 15 residues. V gave up 3 bases and J gave up 1 base; unmatched junction bases: 0. For the CDR3, the DNA is TGTGCCAGCAGTTTGACTAGCGGGAACACCGGGGAGCTGTTTTTT. Translated: CASSLTSGNTGELFF.

This chain connects TRBV19 to TRBJ1-1; no definite D call. CDR1 is LNHDA and CDR2 is SQIVND in the germline V gene (reference sequence). V was pared by 5 bases and J by 8 bases, with 15 bases between. This CDR3 spans 13 amino acids. CDR3 protein: CASSSWAGGEAFF. CDR3 coding DNA: TGTGCCAGTAGTTCCTGGGCGGGAGGGGAAGCTTTCTTT. Using reference TRBV19 and TRBJ1-1 for the parts outside the CDR3, the full variable domain is DGGITQSPKYLFRKEGQNVTLSCEQNLNHDAMYWYRQDPGQGLRLIYYSQIVNDFQKGDIAEGYSVSREKKESFPLTVTSAQKNPTAFYLCASSSWAGGEAFFGQGTRLTVV.

The chain joins TRBV7-6 to TRBJ2-1; D is undetermined. The germline V gene has CDR1 SGHVS and CDR2 FNYEAQ. The V and J ends lost 3 bases and 10 bases respectively, with 10 bases between them. The CDR3 is 12 residues long. The CDR3 spells CASSFRLAEQFF. The CDR3 bases are TGTGCCAGCAGCTTTAGGCTGGCGGAGCAGTTCTTC.

The chain employs TRBV5-4 and TRBJ2-1, with 7 bases that match TRBD2. J lost 3 bases, V lost 0 bases, and 9 bases had no gene match. This CDR3 contains 17 residues. Germline assignment: CDR1 SGHNT and CDR2 YYREEE (reference sequence). The CDR3 region has the DNA TGTGCCAGCAGCTTGGTCCCGACCGGGACTAACTACAATGAGCAGTTCTTC. Amino acid sequence: CASSLVPTGTNYNEQFF.

As concerns this clone: Within the sample, other DNA sequences also encode this same CDR3. The V and J genes are TRBV7-6 and TRBJ2-3, with a tentative D call TRBD1 (6 bases). This CDR3 region has 14 residues. Per germline, CDR1 SGHVS and CDR2 FNYEAQ. V was shortened by 1 base and J by 1 base, with 6 bases between the two germline ends. CDR3 DNA: TGTGCCAGCAGCTTAGGACAGGGCACAGATACGCAGTATTTT. Translating gives CASSLGQGTDTQYF.

A single count supports this clone. J is TRBJ2-5 and V is TRBV18; 16 nucleotides line up with TRBD2. Unmatched junction bases numbered 17, after V lost 2 bases and J lost 5 bases. This CDR3 comprises 21 residues. Germline V gene lookup returns CDR1 KGHSH and CDR2 LQKENI. In DNA form, the CDR3 reads TGTGCCAGCTCACCAAGATTTCGGAGGGGACTAGCGGGAGGGGCGCGGGAGACCCAGTACTTC. This sequence encodes CASSPRFRRGLAGGARETQYF.

The chain uses TRBV18 and TRBJ2-1; tentative D call: TRBD2 (5 bases). V was cut by 2 bases and J by 7 bases, with 21 bases left in between. Germline V gives CDR1 KGHSH, CDR2 LQKENI. The CDR3 length is 17 residues. The CDR3 is CASSPRRGGRVENEQFF. For the CDR3, the DNA is TGTGCCAGCTCACCAAGGAGAGGCGGGCGGGTGGAGAATGAGCAGTTCTTC.

The V and J genes are TRBV10-3 and TRBJ2-5; 7 bases fit TRBD1. V trimming: 2 bases; J trimming: 3 bases; junction bases outside the gene matches: 3. From germline, CDR1 is ENHRY and CDR2 SYGVKD. The CDR3 loop spans 14 amino acids. The CDR3 protein is CAISEKGTEETQYF. The CDR3 nucleotides read TGTGCCATCAGTGAGAAAGGGACAGAAGAGACCCAGTACTTC.

The chain has TRBV2 and TRBJ2-1; perhaps TRBD2 as D (6 bases). CDR3 length: 15 residues. Germline V gene data show CDR1 as SNHLY and CDR2 as FYNNEI. Trimming left V 4 bases short and J 8 bases short, with 18 bases between. In nucleotides, the CDR3 is TGTGCCAGCAGTGTCAGTGGGGAGGTGTTCCATGAGCAGTTCTTC. Translated, it gives CASSVSGEVFHEQFF.

The chain recombines TRBV7-2 with TRBJ2-7; 8 bases are shared with TRBD1. This CDR3 spans 13 amino acids. Trimming at V came to 1 base and at J to 12 bases, leaving 8 bases not matched to a gene. In germline, CDR1 is SGHTA, CDR2 FQGNSA. Written as DNA, the CDR3 is TGTGCCAGCAGCTTAGGCGCAGGAGACAGGGGGTACTTC. Translating it yields CASSLGAGDRGYF.

V is TRBV10-3 and J is TRBJ2-7, with 7 bases aligning to TRBD1. Germline trimming cut 6 bases from V and 2 bases from J; bases unmatched to any gene: 10. Germline V gene sequence: CDR1 ENHRY, CDR2 SYGVKD. The CDR3 is 15 amino acids. The CDR3 region is CAIRPTSDRAYEQYF. The CDR3 region has the DNA TGTGCCATCAGACCAACAAGCGACAGGGCCTACGAGCAGTACTTC.

V and J are TRBV7-9 and TRBJ2-6; no definite D call. The CDR3 is 15 amino acids. V dropped 2 bases and J dropped 0 bases, with 5 bases sitting between them. Germline assignment: CDR1 SEHNR and CDR2 FQNEAQ (reference sequence). CDR3 sequence: CASSLLISGANVLTF. For the CDR3, the DNA is TGTGCCAGCAGCTTACTCATCTCTGGGGCCAACGTCCTGACTTTC.

The gene calls are TRBV19 and TRBJ2-1, with 9 bases matching TRBD2. Germline trimming cut 2 bases from V and 2 bases from J; bases unmatched to any gene: 1. The germline V gene has CDR1 LNHDA and CDR2 SQIVND (reference sequence). The CDR3 is 15 residues long. The CDR3 sequence: CASSILAGTYNEQFF. CDR3 in DNA: TGTGCCAGTAGTATACTAGCGGGAACCTACAATGAGCAGTTCTTC.

CDR3 sequence reads: CASSYAGGGLTDTQYF. CDR3 sequence (DNA): TGCGCCAGCAGTTATGCTGGGGGTGGGTTAACAGATACGCAGTATTTT. The rearrangement joins TRBV5-1 to TRBJ2-3; the D call may be TRBD1 or TRBD2 (5 bases each). V was trimmed by 5 bases and J by 3 bases, leaving 19 bases between them. The CDR3 is 16 residues long. Germline V gene data show CDR1 as SGHRS and CDR2 as YFSETQ.